The sequence of this T cell receptor (beta chain) was determined in a study of OX40 agonist ivuxolimab in advanced cancers. For context, the study as a whole: Ivuxolimab was a fully human IgG2 agonistic monoclonal antibody targeting the costimulatory receptor OX40 (CD134). Intravenous ivuxolimab was administered to patients every 2 weeks at six dose levels: 0.01, 0.1, 0.3, 1.5, 3 and 10 mg/kg. Of the approximately 53 patients in dose escalation, approximately 20 had hepatocellular carcinoma, about 15 had melanoma, 9 had renal cell carcinoma and 9 had head and neck cancer. The dose-escalation cohort was roughly 80% male with a mean age of around 64 years, ranging from about 20 to 85. Prior anti-PD-1, anti-PD-L1 or anti-CTLA-4 therapy was permitted, and 40% of dose-escalation patients had received checkpoint inhibitors. Partial responses were achieved by three dose-escalation patients, of whom one had hepatocellular carcinoma and two had cutaneous melanoma. Peripheral TCRbeta sequencing was intended to test whether TCR sequence diversity was altered and clonal T-cell expansion was caused by ivuxolimab. The paper reports the monotherapy dose-escalation portion (N of about 54 patients) of the phase I ivuxolimab trial.

General study outcomes and caveats: Low levels of normalized T-cell clonal expansion were also seen in some nonresponding patients. The antigen specificity of the peripheral T cells that underwent clonal expansion was not determined. After ivuxolimab, expanded clones were on average more numerous among CD8+ T cells than among CD4+ T cells. Clonal expansion of both CD4+ and CD8+ blood T cells was observed from baseline to week 6 at doses 0.1 to 3.0 mg/kg. In partial responders in the 0.1-3.0 mg/kg groups, normalized peripheral clonal expansion was found to be among the lowest, especially among CD8+ T cells.

The germline V gene (reference sequence) supplies CDR1 LNHDA and CDR2 SQIVND. The CDR3 goes from the cysteine to the phenylalanine over 14 residues. Only the CDR3 part of the read is kept: 42 bases, read in frame from the first base. V was cut back by 5 bases and J by 5 bases, leaving a gap of 15 bases between them. This clone has just a few counts. Its antigen is still unknown. It has no much larger one-base neighbor in the sample; base qualities were not kept. For sequencing of the TCRbeta CDR3 region, genomic DNA was extracted from the sorted cells. The immunoSEQ Assay was used to sequence the TCRbeta CDR3 regions. TCRdb re-hosts the immuneACCESS table, in-frame sequences only. Its copies lack some clones; in the studies checked, an unresolved V gene accounts for under half of them, and the cause for the rest is not known. The sample has some 140,000 clones on record, 75% to 95% of them singletons. Together, the top ten hold around 1% of the sample.

The trial excluded patients who had a history of autoimmune disease or were on systemic immunosuppression. Peripheral blood for TCR sequencing was collected from all dose cohorts at baseline, on cycle 4 day 1, and on cycle 7 day 1. The samples were taken from a phase I, first-in-human, multicenter, open-label dose-escalation trial of ivuxolimab. Adults with locally advanced or metastatic head and neck squamous cell, hepatocellular, melanoma or renal cell carcinoma were enrolled in the trial. Before TCR sequencing, CD4+ T cells and CD8+ T cells were sorted from peripheral blood as separate populations.

The receptor's source is an adult with an advanced solid tumor such as melanoma, head and neck, liver or kidney cancer. The input for sequencing was CD4+ or CD8+ T cells sorted from blood, taken in a trial of the OX40 agonist ivuxolimab. Rearrangement joined TRBV19 to TRBJ1-1; possibly the D gene is TRBD1, per 5 matching bases. The CDR3 loop reads CASSLALPGTEAFF. Read as DNA, the sequence is TGTGCCAGTAGTTTAGCCCTCCCAGGGACTGAAGCTTTCTTT.